Following are 18 T cell receptor beta chains from one sample sequenced in a study of shared T cell receptors in the human thymus. The repertoire was sequenced with immunoSEQ multiplex PCR; TCRdb's copy has only in-frame clones and lacks some. The sample contains around 340,000 clones, 85% to 95% of which appear only once. The sequenced sample consisted of thymocytes. The source is a human donor.

The V gene is TRBV28, the J gene TRBJ1-1; 12 nucleotides agree with TRBD1. V lost 7 bases to trimming and J lost 1 base; unmatched junction nucleotides: 10. The CDR3 runs 17 residues. CDR1 is MDHEN, CDR2 SYDVKM, per germline. The CDR3 nucleotides read TGTGCCAGCACCCGAGGGGGGACAGGGGGCGGGAACACTGAAGCTTTCTTT. This encodes CASTRGGTGGGNTEAFF.

This chain connects TRBV27 to TRBJ2-7, with 13 bases matching TRBD2. V lost 5 bases, J lost 2 bases, and 3 bases stayed unmatched. The CDR3 totals 15 residues. Germline V lookup: CDR1 MNHEY, CDR2 SMNVEV (reference sequence). CDR3: CASSTSGRAAYEQYF. CDR3 sequence (DNA): TGTGCCAGCAGTACTAGCGGGAGGGCCGCCTACGAGCAGTACTTC.

The rearrangement uses TRBV30 and TRBJ2-1; the D is unclear. V shed 5 bases and J shed 4 bases, with 21 bases lying between them. The CDR3 has 16 residues. Germline-derived CDR1 and CDR2 are GTSNPN and SVGIG (reference sequence). CDR3 DNA: TGTGCCTGGCCTCGGGCCTTAGGGAAAAAGTACAATGAGCAGTTCTTC. This translates into CAWPRALGKKYNEQFF. The entire variable domain, with the rest obtained from reference TRBV30 and TRBJ2-1, is as follows: SQTIHQWPATLVQPVGSPLSLECTVEGTSNPNLYWYRQAAGRGLQLLFYSVGIGQISSEVPQNLSASRPQDRQFILSSKKLLLSDSGFYLCAWPRALGKKYNEQFFGPGTRLTVL.

This clone was observed a single time. This chain connects TRBV19 to TRBJ2-3; TRBD1 might be the D (6 bases). V shed 5 bases and J shed 1 base, with 10 bases lying between them. The CDR3 consists of 14 residues. Germline V lookup: CDR1 LNHDA, CDR2 SQIVND (reference sequence). In DNA, the CDR3 is TGTGCCAGTAGTTTAGGACAGTGCACAGATACGCAGTATTTT. This encodes CASSLGQCTDTQYF.

The rearrangement uses TRBV11-3 and TRBJ2-1; 8 bases are a match to TRBD2. CDR1 is SGHNT and CDR2 is YENEEA in the germline V gene. With 4 bases clipped from V and 5 bases from J, the junction kept 7 bases outside the gene matches. The length of the CDR3 is 15 residues. For the CDR3, the DNA is TGTGCCAGCAGCTCAGGAGCGGGAGAACACAATGAGCAGTTCTTC. It specifies CASSSGAGEHNEQFF.

This chain joins TRBV5-6 and TRBJ1-3, with a tentative D call TRBD1 (6 bases). Germline V gene lookup returns CDR1 SGHDT and CDR2 YYEEEE. This CDR3 contains 17 residues. Trimming took 5 bases from V and 4 from J, leaving 22 bases between them. CDR3 sequence reads: CASSYEAGQGLGNTIYF. The CDR3, as DNA: TGTGCCAGCAGTTATGAGGCGGGACAAGGGCTCGGAAACACCATATATTTT.

This chain connects TRBV27 to TRBJ2-7, with TRBD2 matching over 13 bases. Per the germline V gene, CDR1 is MNHEY and CDR2 is SMNVEV (reference sequence). The CDR3 covers 14 residues. The V gene end was trimmed by 4 bases and the J gene end by 5 bases; junction bases not matched to a gene: 2. CDR3 coding DNA: TGTGCCAGCAGTTGGACTAGCGGGAGCGACGAGCAGTACTTC. Protein: CASSWTSGSDEQYF.

The chain uses TRBV6-5 and TRBJ1-2, with D hard to call. In germline, CDR1 is MNHEY, CDR2 SVGAGI. Trimming cost V 4 bases and J 7 bases, with 13 bases left between them. This CDR3 is built from 13 residues. The CDR3: CASSFTPLCGYTF. In DNA form, the CDR3 reads TGTGCCAGCAGTTTTACCCCCCTTTGTGGCTACACCTTC.

The chain recombines TRBV21-1 with TRBJ1-1; TRBD1, as called in the table, went unchecked against the DNA. TRBV21-1 is labeled a pseudogene. The CDR3 contains 12 residues. The CDR3 DNA sequence: TGTGCCAGCCTTGGACACTACACTGAAGCTTTCTTT. Translated, it gives CASLGHYTEAFF.

This sequence joins TRBV7-2 and TRBJ2-7; TRBD1 matches at 7 bases. This CDR3 contains 15 residues. Germline V gives CDR1 SGHTA, CDR2 FQGNSA. V was pared by 5 bases and J by 1 base, with 8 bases of the junction left unmatched. CDR3 sequence: CASSPNGTASYEQYF. CDR3 nucleotides: TGTGCCAGCAGCCCCAACGGGACAGCTTCCTACGAGCAGTACTTC.

This clone was recorded once. The chain recombines TRBV28 with TRBJ1-2, with 9 bases identical to TRBD1. Germline V lookup: CDR1 MDHEN, CDR2 SYDVKM. This CDR3 is built from 14 residues. Trimming took 3 bases from V and 8 from J; bases not matched to a gene: 7. In DNA, the CDR3 is TGTGCCAGCAGTTTCCCCGGGACAGGGAGGGGCTACACCTTC. Amino acids: CASSFPGTGRGYTF.

V usage is TRBV14 and J usage is TRBJ2-1, with no clear D. CDR3 size: 14 residues. Trimming stripped 7 bases from V and 5 bases from J, with 15 bases between. Germline CDR1 reads SGHDN; CDR2 reads FVKESK. The CDR3 region is CASKGRQTNNEQFF. The CDR3 coding sequence is TGTGCCAGCAAGGGTCGACAAACAAACAATGAGCAGTTCTTC.

V usage is TRBV5-6 and J usage is TRBJ1-5; possibly TRBD1 for D (6 bases). Germline V gene data show CDR1 as SGHDT and CDR2 as YYEEEE. V lost 1 base to trimming and J lost 3 bases, with 11 bases between them. The CDR3 contains 15 residues. CDR3 nucleotides: TGTGCCAGCAGCTTGAGGGGGGGAAACAATCAGCCCCAGCATTTT. This translates into CASSLRGGNNQPQHF.

The CDR3 reads CASSEWKFTLPDTQYF. For the CDR3, the DNA is TGTGCCAGCAGTGAATGGAAATTCACCCTTCCAGATACGCAGTATTTT. The chain links TRBV25-1 to TRBJ2-3; D unclear. The germline CDR1 and CDR2 sequences are MGHDK and SYGVNS. The length of the CDR3 is 16 residues. The V end lost 1 base, the J end lost 4 bases, and 15 bases lay between the germline ends.

The chain combines TRBV19 with TRBJ2-5, with D unresolved. The CDR3 length is 14 residues. Trimming shortened V by 2 bases and J by 4 bases, and 11 bases separated the two germline ends. Germline assignment: CDR1 LNHDA and CDR2 SQIVND (reference sequence). CDR3 nucleotide sequence: TGTGCCAGTAGTATATGGGGTAAAGGAGAGACCCAGTACTTC. It encodes CASSIWGKGETQYF.

This clone came up once. This rearrangement joins TRBV5-4 to TRBJ2-7; 11 bases fit TRBD2. With 6 bases clipped from V and 2 bases from J, the junction kept 7 bases outside the gene matches. Germline CDR1 SGHNT, CDR2 YYREEE (reference sequence). This CDR3 contains 15 residues. CDR3 sequence reads: CASTPGLAAPYEQYF. In DNA, the CDR3 is TGTGCCAGCACCCCGGGACTAGCGGCTCCCTACGAGCAGTACTTC.

V is TRBV28 and J is TRBJ1-2; TRBD1 matches at 7 bases. V lost 5 bases, J lost 8 bases, and 8 bases stayed unmatched. CDR1 and CDR2 from the germline V gene are MDHEN and SYDVKM. This CDR3 spans 13 amino acids. Here the CDR3 reads CASSPRQGLGYTF. CDR3 sequence (DNA): TGTGCCAGCAGTCCCCGACAGGGCCTGGGCTACACCTTC.

The chain employs TRBV4-2 and TRBJ2-3; 8 bases line up with TRBD2. The CDR3 is made up of 17 amino acids. Germline CDR1 and CDR2: LGHNA and YNFKEQ. The V gene end was trimmed by 0 bases and the J gene end by 2 bases; junction bases not matched to a gene: 7. CDR3 bases: TGTGCCAGCAGCCAAGATATAGCGGGGCCAATCACAGATACGCAGTATTTT. Encoded protein: CASSQDIAGPITDTQYF.